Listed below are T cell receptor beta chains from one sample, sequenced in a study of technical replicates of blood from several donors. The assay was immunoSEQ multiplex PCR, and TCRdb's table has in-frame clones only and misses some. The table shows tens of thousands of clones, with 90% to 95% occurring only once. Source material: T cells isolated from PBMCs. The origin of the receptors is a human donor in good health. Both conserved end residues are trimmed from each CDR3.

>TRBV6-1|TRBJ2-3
ASSEWGGRARADTQY
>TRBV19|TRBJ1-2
ASSTGVYQVDYGYT
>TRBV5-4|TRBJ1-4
ASSWRQGPLVATNEKLF
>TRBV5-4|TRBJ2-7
ASSPDSSSYEQY
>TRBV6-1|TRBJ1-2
ASSEAEGRGYGYT
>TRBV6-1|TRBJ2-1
AGRNRGYNEQF
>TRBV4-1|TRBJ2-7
ASSQGAARKSYEQY
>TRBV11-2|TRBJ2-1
ASSLGRARSYNEQF
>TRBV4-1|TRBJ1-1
ASSSPSVTEAF
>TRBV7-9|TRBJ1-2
ASSPRQSKNYGYT
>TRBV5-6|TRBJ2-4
ASYPASSGEWAKNIQY
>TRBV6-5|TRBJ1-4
ASSYIQGTNEKLF
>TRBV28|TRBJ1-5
ASSALKFSNQPQH
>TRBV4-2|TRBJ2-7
ASSQEGILAGGYEQY
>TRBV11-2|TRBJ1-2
ASSSSGQGTNYGYT
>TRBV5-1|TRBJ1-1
ASSLSFGDKNKDTEAF
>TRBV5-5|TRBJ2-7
ASSQPGDRGREQY
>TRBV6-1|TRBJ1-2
ASSEGLGQALYGYT
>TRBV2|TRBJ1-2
ASATGGGYT
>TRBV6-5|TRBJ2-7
ASSYSALAIEQY
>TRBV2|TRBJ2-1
ASSQDSYNEQF
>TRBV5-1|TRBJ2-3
ASSWIGSGQRPDTQY
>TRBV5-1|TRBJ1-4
ASSLWPGQGAEKLF
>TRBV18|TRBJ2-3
ASSPPAGGSTDTQY
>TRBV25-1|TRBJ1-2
ASSEWGDLYGYT
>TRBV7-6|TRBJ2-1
ASSRHSSPHNEQF
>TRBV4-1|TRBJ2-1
ASSPKRSGGSYNEQF
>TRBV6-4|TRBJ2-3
ASSDSRQGGTDTQY
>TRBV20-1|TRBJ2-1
SASDNNEQF
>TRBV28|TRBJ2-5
ASSLDYQETQY
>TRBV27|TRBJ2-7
ASSSPGQGINEQY
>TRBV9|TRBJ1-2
ASSFGQGDYYGYT
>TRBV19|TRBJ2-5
ATRDRGSTETQY
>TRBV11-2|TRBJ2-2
ASSLDHRVAGDTGELF
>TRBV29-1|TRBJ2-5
SVGQHQETQY
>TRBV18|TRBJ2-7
ASSPPLRPSYEQY
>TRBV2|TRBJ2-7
ASSVRAGDGYEQY
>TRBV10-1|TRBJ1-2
ASSAGTGRDGYT
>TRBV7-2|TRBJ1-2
ASSLGTGRWWGYT